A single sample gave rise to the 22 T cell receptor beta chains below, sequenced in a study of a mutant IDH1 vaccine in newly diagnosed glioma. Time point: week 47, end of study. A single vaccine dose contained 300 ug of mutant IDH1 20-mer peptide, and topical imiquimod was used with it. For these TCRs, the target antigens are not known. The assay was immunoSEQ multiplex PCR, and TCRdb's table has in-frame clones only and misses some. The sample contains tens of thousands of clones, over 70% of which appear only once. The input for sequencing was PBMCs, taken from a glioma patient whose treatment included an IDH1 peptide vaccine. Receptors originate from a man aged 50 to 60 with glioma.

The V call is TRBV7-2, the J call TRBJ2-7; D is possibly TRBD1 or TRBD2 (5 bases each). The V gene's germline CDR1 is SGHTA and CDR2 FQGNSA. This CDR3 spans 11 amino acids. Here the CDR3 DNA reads TGTGCGACGGGGCAGGGTTACGAGCAGTACTTC. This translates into CATGQGYEQYF.

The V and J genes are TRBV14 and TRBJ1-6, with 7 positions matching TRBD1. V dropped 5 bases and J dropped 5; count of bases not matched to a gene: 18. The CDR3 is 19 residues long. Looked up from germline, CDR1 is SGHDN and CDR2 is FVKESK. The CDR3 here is CASSSTMAGTAFNNSPLHF. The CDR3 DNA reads TGTGCCAGCAGCTCTACTATGGCCGGGACAGCCTTTAATAATTCACCCCTCCACTTT.

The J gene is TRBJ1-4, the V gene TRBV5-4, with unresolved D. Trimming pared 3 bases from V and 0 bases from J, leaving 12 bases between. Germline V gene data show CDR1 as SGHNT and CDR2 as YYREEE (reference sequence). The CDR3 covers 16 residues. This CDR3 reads CASSSALGATNEKLFF. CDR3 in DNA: TGTGCCAGCAGCTCGGCCTTAGGAGCAACTAATGAAAAACTGTTTTTT.

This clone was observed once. CDR3: CASSRRKIAGGDTQYF. As DNA, the CDR3 is TGTGCCAGCTCACGAAGAAAAATAGCGGGGGGAGATACGCAGTATTTT. The rearrangement links TRBV18 to TRBJ2-3; 10 positions match TRBD2. Germline-derived CDR1 and CDR2 are KGHSH and LQKENI. CDR3 length: 16 residues. V was clipped by 4 bases and J by 5 bases; unmatched bases: 9.

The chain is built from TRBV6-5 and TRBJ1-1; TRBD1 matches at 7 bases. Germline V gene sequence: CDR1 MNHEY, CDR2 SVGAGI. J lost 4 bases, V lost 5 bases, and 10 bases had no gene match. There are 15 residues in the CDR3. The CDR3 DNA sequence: TGTGCCAGCAGTCGACACGACAGGGAAGGCACTGAAGCTTTCTTT. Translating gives CASSRHDREGTEAFF.

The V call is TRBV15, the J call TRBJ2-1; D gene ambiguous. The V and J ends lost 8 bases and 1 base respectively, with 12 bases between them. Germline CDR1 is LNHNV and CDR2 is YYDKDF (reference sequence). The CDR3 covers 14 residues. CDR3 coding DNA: TGTGCCACCGGTGCAGGACGGTCCTACAATGAGCAGTTCTTC. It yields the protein CATGAGRSYNEQFF. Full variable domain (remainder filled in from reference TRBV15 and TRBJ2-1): DAMVIQNPRYQVTQFGKPVTLSCSQTLNHNVMYWYQQKSSQAPKLLFHYYDKDFNNEADTPDNFQSRRPNTSFCFLDIRSPGLGDTAMYLCATGAGRSYNEQFFGPGTRLTVL.

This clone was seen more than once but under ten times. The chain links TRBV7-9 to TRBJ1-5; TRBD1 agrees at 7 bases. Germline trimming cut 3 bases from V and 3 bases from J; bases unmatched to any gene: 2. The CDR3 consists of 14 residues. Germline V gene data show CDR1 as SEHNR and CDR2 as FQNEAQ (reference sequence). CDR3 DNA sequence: TGTGCCAGCAGCTTTGACAGGGCCAATCAGCCCCAGCATTTT. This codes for CASSFDRANQPQHF.

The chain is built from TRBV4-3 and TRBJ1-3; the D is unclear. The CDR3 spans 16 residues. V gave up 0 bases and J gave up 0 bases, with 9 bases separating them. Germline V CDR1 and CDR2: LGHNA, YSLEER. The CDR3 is CASSQDPWSSGNTIYF. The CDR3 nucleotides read TGCGCCAGCAGCCAAGATCCCTGGAGCTCTGGAAACACCATATATTTT.

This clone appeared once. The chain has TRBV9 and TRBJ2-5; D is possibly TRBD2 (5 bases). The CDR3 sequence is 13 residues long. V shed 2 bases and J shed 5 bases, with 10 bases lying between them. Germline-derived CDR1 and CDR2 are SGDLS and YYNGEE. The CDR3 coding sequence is TGTGCCAGCAGCGTGTCGGACTTTGAGACCCAGTACTTC. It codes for CASSVSDFETQYF.

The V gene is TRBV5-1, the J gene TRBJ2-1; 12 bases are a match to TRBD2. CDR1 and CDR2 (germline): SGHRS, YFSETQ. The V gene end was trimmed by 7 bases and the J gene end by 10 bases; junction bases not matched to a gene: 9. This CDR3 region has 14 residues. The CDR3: CASGRWTSGDEQFF. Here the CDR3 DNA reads TGCGCCAGCGGACGGTGGACTAGCGGGGACGAGCAGTTCTTC. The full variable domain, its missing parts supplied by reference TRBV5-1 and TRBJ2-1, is KAGVTQTPRYLIKTRGQQVTLSCSPISGHRSVSWYQQTPGQGLQFLFEYFSETQRNKGNFPGRFSGRQFSNSRSEMNVSTLELGDSALYLCASGRWTSGDEQFFGPGTRLTVL.

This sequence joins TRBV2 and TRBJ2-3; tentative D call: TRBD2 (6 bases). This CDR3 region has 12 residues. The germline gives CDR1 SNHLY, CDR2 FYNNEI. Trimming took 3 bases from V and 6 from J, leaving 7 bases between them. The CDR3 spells CASSERDDTQYF. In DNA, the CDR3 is TGTGCCAGCAGTGAGCGGGATGATACGCAGTATTTT.

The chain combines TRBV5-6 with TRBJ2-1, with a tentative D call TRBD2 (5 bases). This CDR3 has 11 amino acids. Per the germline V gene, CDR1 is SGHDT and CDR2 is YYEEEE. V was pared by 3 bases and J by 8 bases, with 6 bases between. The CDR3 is CASSSSYEQFF. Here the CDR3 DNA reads TGTGCCAGCAGCTCTAGCTATGAGCAGTTCTTC.

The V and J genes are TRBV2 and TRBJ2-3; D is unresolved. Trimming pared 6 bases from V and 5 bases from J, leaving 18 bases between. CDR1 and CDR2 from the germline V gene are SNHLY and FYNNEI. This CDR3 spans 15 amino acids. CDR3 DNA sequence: TGTGCCAGCAGGCTATTAGCCACTTCCCTAGATACGCAGTATTTT. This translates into CASRLLATSLDTQYF. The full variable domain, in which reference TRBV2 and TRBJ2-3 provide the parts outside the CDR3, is EPEVTQTPSHQVTQMGQEVILRCVPISNHLYFYWYRQILGQKVEFLVSFYNNEISEKSEIFDDQFSVERPDGSNFTLKIRSTKLEDSAMYFCASRLLATSLDTQYFGPGTRLTVL.

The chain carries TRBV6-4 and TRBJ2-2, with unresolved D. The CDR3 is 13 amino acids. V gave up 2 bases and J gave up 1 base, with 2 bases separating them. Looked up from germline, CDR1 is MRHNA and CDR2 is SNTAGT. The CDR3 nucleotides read TGTGCCAGCAGTGACGGGAACACCGGGGAGCTGTTTTTT. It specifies CASSDGNTGELFF.

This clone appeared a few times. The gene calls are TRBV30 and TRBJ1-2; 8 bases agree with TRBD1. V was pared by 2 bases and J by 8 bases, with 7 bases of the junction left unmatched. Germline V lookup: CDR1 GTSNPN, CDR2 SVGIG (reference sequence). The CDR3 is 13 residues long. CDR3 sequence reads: CAWSYGQGSGYTF. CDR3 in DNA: TGTGCCTGGAGTTATGGACAGGGTAGCGGCTACACCTTC.

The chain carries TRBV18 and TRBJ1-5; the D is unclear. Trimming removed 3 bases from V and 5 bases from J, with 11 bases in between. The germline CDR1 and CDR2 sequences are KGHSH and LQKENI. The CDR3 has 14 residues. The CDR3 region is CASSPQRGDQPQHF. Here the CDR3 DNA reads TGTGCCAGCTCACCGCAAAGAGGCGATCAGCCCCAGCATTTT.

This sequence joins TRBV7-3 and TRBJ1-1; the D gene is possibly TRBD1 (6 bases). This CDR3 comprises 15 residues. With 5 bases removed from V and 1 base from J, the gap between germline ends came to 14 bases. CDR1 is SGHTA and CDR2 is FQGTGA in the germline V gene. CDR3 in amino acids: CASSGQPGANTEAFF. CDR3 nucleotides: TGTGCCAGCAGCGGACAGCCGGGGGCGAACACTGAAGCTTTCTTT. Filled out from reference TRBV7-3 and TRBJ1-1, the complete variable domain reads GAGVSQTPSNKVTEKGKYVELRCDPISGHTALYWYRQSLGQGPEFLIYFQGTGAADDSGLPNDRFFAVRPEGSVSTLKIQRTERGDSAVYLCASSGQPGANTEAFFGQGTRLTVV.

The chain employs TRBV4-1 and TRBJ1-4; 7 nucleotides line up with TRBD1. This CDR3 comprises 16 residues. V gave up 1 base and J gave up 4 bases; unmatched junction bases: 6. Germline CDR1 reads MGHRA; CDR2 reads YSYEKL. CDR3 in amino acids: CASSQVAGQLNEKLFF. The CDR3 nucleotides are TGCGCCAGCAGCCAAGTGGCGGGACAGCTTAATGAAAAACTGTTTTTT.

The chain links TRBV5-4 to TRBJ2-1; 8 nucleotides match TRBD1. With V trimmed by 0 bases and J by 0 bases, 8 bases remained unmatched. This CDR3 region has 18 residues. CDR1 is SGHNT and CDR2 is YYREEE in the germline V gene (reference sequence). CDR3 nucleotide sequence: TGTGCCAGCAGCTTGGAGTGGACAGGGAGAAGCTCCTACAATGAGCAGTTCTTC. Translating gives CASSLEWTGRSSYNEQFF.

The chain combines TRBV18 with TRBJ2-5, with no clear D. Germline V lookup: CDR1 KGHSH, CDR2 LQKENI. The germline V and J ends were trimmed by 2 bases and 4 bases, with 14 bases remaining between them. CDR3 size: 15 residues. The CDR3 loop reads CASSPGPPAAETQYF. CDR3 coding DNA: TGTGCCAGCTCACCAGGCCCTCCGGCAGCAGAGACCCAGTACTTC.

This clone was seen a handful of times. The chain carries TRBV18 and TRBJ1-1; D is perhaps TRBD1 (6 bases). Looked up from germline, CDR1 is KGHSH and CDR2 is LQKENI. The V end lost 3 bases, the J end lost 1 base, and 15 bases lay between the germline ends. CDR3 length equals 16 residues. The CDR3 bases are TGTGCCAGCTCACCCGTAAGGGGGAGGGGGAACACTGAAGCTTTCTTT. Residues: CASSPVRGRGNTEAFF.

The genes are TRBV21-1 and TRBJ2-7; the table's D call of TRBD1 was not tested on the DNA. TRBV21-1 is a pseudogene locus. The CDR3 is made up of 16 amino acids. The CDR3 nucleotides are TGTGCCAGCATCAGGAAATTTGGGACAAGCCAATACGAGCAGTACTTC. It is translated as CASIRKFGTSQYEQYF.